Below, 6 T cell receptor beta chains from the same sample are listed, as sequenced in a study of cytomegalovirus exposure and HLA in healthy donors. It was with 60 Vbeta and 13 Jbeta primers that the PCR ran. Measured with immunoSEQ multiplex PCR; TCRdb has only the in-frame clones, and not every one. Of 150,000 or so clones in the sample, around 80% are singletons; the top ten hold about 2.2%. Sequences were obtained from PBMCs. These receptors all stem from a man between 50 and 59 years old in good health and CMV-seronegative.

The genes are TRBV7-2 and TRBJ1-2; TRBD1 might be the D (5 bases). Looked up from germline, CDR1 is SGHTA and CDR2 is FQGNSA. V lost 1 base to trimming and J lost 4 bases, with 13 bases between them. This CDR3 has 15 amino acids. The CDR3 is CASSLEAGQPYGYTF. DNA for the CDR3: TGTGCCAGCAGCTTAGAGGCAGGGCAACCCTATGGCTACACCTTC.

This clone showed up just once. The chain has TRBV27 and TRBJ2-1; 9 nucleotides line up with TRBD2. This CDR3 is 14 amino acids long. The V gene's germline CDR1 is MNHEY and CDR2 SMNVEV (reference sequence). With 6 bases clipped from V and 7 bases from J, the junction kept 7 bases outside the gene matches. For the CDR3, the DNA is TGTGCCAGCAGCCAAGGACTAGCGCGGAATGAGCAGTTCTTC. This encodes CASSQGLARNEQFF.

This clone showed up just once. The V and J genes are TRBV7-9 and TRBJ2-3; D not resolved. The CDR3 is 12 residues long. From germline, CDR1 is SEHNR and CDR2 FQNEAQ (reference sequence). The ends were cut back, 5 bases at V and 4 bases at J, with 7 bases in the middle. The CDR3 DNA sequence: TGTGCCAGCAGCGAACTCTCAGATACGCAGTATTTT. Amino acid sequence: CASSELSDTQYF.

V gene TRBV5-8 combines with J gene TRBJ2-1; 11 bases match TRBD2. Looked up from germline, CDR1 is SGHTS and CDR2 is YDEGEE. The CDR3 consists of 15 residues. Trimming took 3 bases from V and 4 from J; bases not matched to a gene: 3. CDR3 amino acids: CASSSGLAVYNEQFF. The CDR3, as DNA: TGTGCCAGCAGCTCGGGACTAGCGGTGTACAATGAGCAGTTCTTC.

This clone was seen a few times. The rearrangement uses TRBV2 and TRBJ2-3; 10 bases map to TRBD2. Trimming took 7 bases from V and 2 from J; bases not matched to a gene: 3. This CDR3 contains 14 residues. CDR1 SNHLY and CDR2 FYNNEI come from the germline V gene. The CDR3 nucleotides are TGTGCCAGCAAACTAGCGGGATCCACAGATACGCAGTATTTT. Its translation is CASKLAGSTDTQYF.

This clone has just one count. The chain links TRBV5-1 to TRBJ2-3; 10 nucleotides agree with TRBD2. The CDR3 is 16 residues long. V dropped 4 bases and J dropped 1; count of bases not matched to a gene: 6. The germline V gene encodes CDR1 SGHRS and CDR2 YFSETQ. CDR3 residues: CASSVPSGSGTDTQYF. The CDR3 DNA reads TGCGCCAGCAGCGTTCCTAGCGGGAGCGGCACAGATACGCAGTATTTT.